This paragraph reports one T cell receptor beta chain. The antigen is unknown. The method was immunoSEQ multiplex PCR; TCRdb's version includes in-frame clones alone and lacks a portion of them. Of roughly 4,700 clones listed, just under 75% were seen once; the top ten hold less than 10%. These data are taken from a study of chemoradiotherapy in HPV16-positive cancers. General study findings and limits: HPV-specific T cells were functionally defined from only a couple of HPV16-positive patients. During treatment, candidate HPV-specific clones and E7-related motifs expanded in tumor.

The V and J ends lost 4 bases and 4 bases respectively, with 14 bases between them. The germline V gene encodes CDR1 SGHDT and CDR2 YYEEEE. The CDR3 contains 15 residues. The rearrangement joins TRBV5-6 to TRBJ1-4; weak D call: TRBD1 (5 bases). The sample here was tumor tissue, taken from a patient who underwent chemoradiotherapy. The receptor was derived from a human donor with HPV-associated anogenital cancer. CDR3 residues: CASSAGGRSNEKLFF. The CDR3 DNA is TGTGCCAGCAGCGCGGGGGGACGGAGTAATGAAAAACTGTTTTTT. The whole variable domain, remainder taken from reference TRBV5-6 and TRBJ1-4, is DAGVTQSPTHLIKTRGQQVTLRCSPKSGHDTVSWYQQALGQGPQFIFQYYEEEERQRGNFPDRFSGHQFPNYSSELNVNALLLGDSALYLCASSAGGRSNEKLFFGSGTQLSVL.